These T cell receptor beta chains were read from a single sample in a study of identical twins. TCRdb re-called the 5' RACE reads through MiXCR, storing one row per CDR3 protein. This table has about 520,000 distinct CDR3 sequences, 22% appearing once. The same sample was also used in a study of T cells expressing NK-cell markers.

Sequencing was done on a sample of CD4+ T cells sorted from blood. The receptors derive from a woman aged 18-29 years in good health. Both conserved end residues are part of each CDR3. A D gene is named only where the DNA matches it firmly. Some rows mark clone size as missing; the rest say once, few, many or name a class of expanded clone.

abundance,v_gene,d_gene,j_gene,CDR3aa,CDR3nt
many,TRBV12-3/TRBV12-4,NA,TRBJ1-2,CASSLAPGGYTF,TGTGCCAGCAGTTTAGCGCCTGGTGGCTACACCTTC
few,TRBV20-1,NA,TRBJ2-3,CSARRGPDTQYF,TGCAGTGCTAGACGGGGGCCAGATACGCAGTATTTT
NA,TRBV5-1,NA,TRBJ2-1,CASSLVVASEEQFF,TGCGCCAGCAGCTTGGTAGTAGCCAGCGAGGAGCAGTTCTTC
few,TRBV11-1,NA,TRBJ2-1,CASSSPRGRERFRNEQFF,TGTGCCAGCAGCTCTCCTAGGGGGCGGGAGAGATTTAGGAATGAGCAGTTCTTC
NA,TRBV6-1,NA,TRBJ1-1,CASSEIGGEKSEAFF,TGTGCCAGCAGTGAGATAGGGGGGGAAAAGTCTGAAGCTTTCTTT
NA,TRBV6-5,NA,TRBJ1-6,CASSYSITGRAYNSPLHF,TGTGCCAGCAGTTACTCGATTACCGGCAGGGCCTATAATTCACCCCTCCACTTT
few,TRBV7-2,TRBD1,TRBJ1-2,CASSLANPGGAHGYTF,TGTGCCAGCAGCTTAGCTAATCCAGGGGGCGCACATGGCTACACCTTC
NA,TRBV28,NA,TRBJ2-6,CASTLRQGLSGANVLTF,TGTGCCAGCACCCTCAGGCAGGGTCTCTCTGGGGCCAACGTCCTGACTTTC
few,TRBV12-3/TRBV12-4,NA,TRBJ1-5,CASSLWGGRGHQPQHF,TGTGCCAGCAGTTTATGGGGGGGGCGCGGACATCAGCCCCAGCATTTT
NA,TRBV9,NA,TRBJ2-1,CASSHGDEQFF,TGTGCCAGCAGCCACGGGGATGAGCAGTTCTTC
NA,TRBV20-1,NA,TRBJ2-5,CSAGLGSGETQYF,TGCAGTGCCGGTTTGGGAAGCGGTGAGACCCAGTACTTC
few,TRBV20-1,NA,TRBJ2-2,CSARWNTGELFF,TGCAGTGCTAGATGGAACACCGGGGAGCTGTTTTTT
NA,TRBV6-5,NA,TRBJ2-5,CASSYTGLHQETQYF,TGTGCCAGCAGTTACACAGGACTACATCAAGAGACCCAGTACTTC
NA,TRBV19,NA,TRBJ2-1,CASSNFNEQFF,TGTGCCAGTAGTAATTTCAATGAGCAGTTCTTC
few,TRBV24-1,NA,TRBJ2-2,CATRDSTGELFF,TGTGCCACTCGAGACAGCACCGGGGAGCTGTTTTTT
few,TRBV15,NA,TRBJ1-2,CATRNPPVYGYTF,TGTGCCACCCGCAACCCCCCCGTCTATGGCTACACCTTC
many,TRBV5-1,TRBD1,TRBJ1-6,CASSLQGQGGNSPLHF,TGCGCCAGCAGCTTGCAGGGACAGGGGGGTAATTCACCCCTCCACTTT
once,TRBV24-1,NA,TRBJ1-1,CATSDFNRSQKAFF,TGTGCCACCAGTGATTTTAACAGAAGCCAAAAAGCTTTCTTT
NA,TRBV7-3,TRBD1,TRBJ2-2,CASSFGQGAGELFF,TGTGCCAGCAGCTTTGGACAGGGGGCCGGGGAGCTGTTTTTT
NA,TRBV18,NA,TRBJ2-7,CASSPDTVRYEQYF,TGTGCCAGCTCACCGGACACCGTTAGGTACGAGCAGTACTTC
NA,TRBV20-1,NA,TRBJ2-3,CSAHGGVDTQYF,TGCAGTGCACACGGAGGCGTAGATACGCAGTATTTT
NA,TRBV7-9,TRBD2,TRBJ2-1,CASTLVGGGTYNEQFF,TGTGCCAGCACCTTAGTCGGGGGGGGGACCTACAATGAGCAGTTCTTC
NA,TRBV12-3/TRBV12-4,TRBD2,TRBJ2-7,CASSLESGGTYEQYF,TGTGCCAGCAGTTTAGAGAGCGGGGGGACCTACGAGCAGTACTTC
few,TRBV11-2,NA,TRBJ2-2,CASSFYEVFGRTGELFF,TGTGCCAGCAGCTTTTATGAAGTGTTCGGGCGGACCGGGGAGCTGTTTTTT
NA,TRBV10-3,TRBD2,TRBJ2-7,CAISESRTSGREQYF,TGTGCCATCAGTGAGTCGAGGACTAGCGGGCGCGAGCAGTACTTC
few,TRBV6-1,TRBD1,TRBJ2-5,CATTSPGTGNEYF,TGTGCCACCACCAGTCCCGGGACAGGGAACGAGTACTTC
NA,TRBV20-1,NA,TRBJ2-3,CSARGVGPGDTQYF,TGCAGTGCTAGGGGAGTGGGTCCGGGAGATACGCAGTATTTT
NA,TRBV20-1,NA,TRBJ1-6,CSARVDGQYSPLHF,TGCAGTGCTAGAGTGGACGGACAGTATTCACCCCTCCACTTT
few,TRBV6-6,NA,TRBJ1-2,CASVQFSYGYTF,TGTGCCAGCGTACAGTTCTCCTATGGCTACACCTTC
NA,TRBV7-9,TRBD1,TRBJ1-1,CASSPTGITFF,TGTGCCAGCAGCCCGACAGGGATAACTTTCTTT
few,TRBV15,NA,TRBJ2-3,CATSRVTGSTDTQYF,TGTGCCACCAGCAGAGTGACGGGGAGCACAGATACGCAGTATTTT